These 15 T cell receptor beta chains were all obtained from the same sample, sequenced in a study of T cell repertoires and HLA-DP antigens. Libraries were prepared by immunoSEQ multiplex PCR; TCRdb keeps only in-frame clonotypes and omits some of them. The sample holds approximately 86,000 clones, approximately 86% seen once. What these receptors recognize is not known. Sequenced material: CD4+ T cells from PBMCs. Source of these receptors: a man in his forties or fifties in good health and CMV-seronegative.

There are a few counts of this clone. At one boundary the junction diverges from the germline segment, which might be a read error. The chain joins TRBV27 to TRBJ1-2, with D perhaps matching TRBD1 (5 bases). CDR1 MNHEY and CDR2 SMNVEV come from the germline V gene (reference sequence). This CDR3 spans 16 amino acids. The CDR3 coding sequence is TGTGCCAGCAGTGTATCAGGGCGAGGCACTAACTATGGCTACACCTTC. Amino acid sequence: CASSVSGRGTNYGYTF.

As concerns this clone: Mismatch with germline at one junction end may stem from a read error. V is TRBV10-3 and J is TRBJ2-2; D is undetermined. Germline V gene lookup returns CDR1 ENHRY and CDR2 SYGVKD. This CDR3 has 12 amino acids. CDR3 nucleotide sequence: TGCCACCAAGAAGGGTACACCGGGGAGCTGTTTTTT. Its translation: CHQEGYTGELFF.

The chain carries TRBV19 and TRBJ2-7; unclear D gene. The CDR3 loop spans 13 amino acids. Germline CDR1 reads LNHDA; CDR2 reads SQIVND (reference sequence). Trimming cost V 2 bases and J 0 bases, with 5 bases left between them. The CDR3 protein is CASSIRVSYEQYF. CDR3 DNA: TGTGCCAGTAGTATAAGGGTCTCCTACGAGCAGTACTTC.

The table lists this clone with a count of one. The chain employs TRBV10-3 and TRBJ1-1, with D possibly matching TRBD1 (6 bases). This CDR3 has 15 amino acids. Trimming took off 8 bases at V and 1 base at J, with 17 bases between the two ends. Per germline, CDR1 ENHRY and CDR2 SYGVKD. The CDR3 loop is CAIGSGGRGNTEAFF. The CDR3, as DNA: TGTGCCATCGGTAGTGGGGGCAGGGGGAACACTGAAGCTTTCTTT.

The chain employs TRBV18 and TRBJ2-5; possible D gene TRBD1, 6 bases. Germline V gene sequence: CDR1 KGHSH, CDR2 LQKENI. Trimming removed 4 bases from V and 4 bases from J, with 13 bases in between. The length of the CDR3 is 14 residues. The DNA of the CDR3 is TGTGCCAGCTCACTCACAGGGCTGGGAGAGACCCAGTACTTC. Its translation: CASSLTGLGETQYF.

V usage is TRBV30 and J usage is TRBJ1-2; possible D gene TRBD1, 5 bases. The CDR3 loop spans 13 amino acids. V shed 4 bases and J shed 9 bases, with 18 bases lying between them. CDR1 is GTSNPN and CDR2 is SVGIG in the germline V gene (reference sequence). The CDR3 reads CAWMGQLVSSYTF. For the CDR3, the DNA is TGTGCCTGGATGGGGCAGCTCGTAAGCAGCTACACCTTC.

The CDR3 region is CASSLDLAGGNEQFF. DNA of the CDR3: TGCGCCAGCAGCTTGGACCTAGCGGGAGGCAATGAGCAGTTCTTC. This chain links TRBV5-1 with TRBJ2-1; the match to TRBD2 covers 11 bases. Germline V lookup: CDR1 SGHRS, CDR2 YFSETQ. CDR3 length: 15 residues. J was trimmed by 6 bases and V by 0 bases; bases with no gene match: 2.

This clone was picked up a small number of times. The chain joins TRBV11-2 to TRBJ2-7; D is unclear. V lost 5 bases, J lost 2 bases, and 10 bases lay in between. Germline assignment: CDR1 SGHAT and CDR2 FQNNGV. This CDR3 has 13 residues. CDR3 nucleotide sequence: TGTGCCAGCAGCGAGACTCTAACCTACGAGCAGTACTTC. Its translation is CASSETLTYEQYF.

The CDR3 nucleotides are TGTGCCAGCAGCTTAGCTGGGGGAGGCACTGAAGCTTTCTTT. Protein product: CASSLAGGGTEAFF. The chain carries TRBV11-2 and TRBJ1-1; D may be TRBD1 (5 bases). The CDR3 extends over 14 amino acids. The germline V and J ends were trimmed by 1 base and 4 bases, with 10 bases remaining between them. Germline values: CDR1 SGHAT, CDR2 FQNNGV.

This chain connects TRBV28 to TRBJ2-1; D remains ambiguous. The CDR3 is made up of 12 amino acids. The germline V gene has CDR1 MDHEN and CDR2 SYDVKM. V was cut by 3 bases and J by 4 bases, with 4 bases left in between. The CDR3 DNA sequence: TGTGCCAGCAGTTTTGGATACAATGAGCAGTTCTTC. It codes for CASSFGYNEQFF.

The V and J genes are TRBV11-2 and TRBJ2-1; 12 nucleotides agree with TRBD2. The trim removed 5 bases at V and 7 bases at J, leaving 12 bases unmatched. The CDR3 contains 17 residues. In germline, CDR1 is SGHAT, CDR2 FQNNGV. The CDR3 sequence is CASSTLSGTSGRNEQFF. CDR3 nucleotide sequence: TGTGCCAGCAGCACCCTCTCCGGGACTAGCGGGCGGAATGAGCAGTTCTTC.

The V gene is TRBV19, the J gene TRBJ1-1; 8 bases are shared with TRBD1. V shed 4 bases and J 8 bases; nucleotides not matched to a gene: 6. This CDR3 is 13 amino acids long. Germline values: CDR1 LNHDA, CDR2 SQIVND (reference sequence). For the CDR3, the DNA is TGTGCCAGTAGTACAGCCGGACAGGGAGAAGCTTTCTTT. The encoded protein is CASSTAGQGEAFF.

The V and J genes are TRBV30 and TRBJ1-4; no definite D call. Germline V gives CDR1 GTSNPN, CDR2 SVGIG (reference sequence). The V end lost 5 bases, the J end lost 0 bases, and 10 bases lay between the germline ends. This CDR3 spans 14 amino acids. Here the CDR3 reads CAWERGATNEKLFF. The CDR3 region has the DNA TGTGCCTGGGAGCGTGGAGCAACTAATGAAAAACTGTTTTTT.

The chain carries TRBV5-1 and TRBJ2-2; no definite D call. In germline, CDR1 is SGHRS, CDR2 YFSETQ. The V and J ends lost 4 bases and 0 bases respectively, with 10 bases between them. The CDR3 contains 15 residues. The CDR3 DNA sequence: TGCGCCAGCAGCGACGGACGGTCGAACACCGGGGAGCTGTTTTTT. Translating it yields CASSDGRSNTGELFF.

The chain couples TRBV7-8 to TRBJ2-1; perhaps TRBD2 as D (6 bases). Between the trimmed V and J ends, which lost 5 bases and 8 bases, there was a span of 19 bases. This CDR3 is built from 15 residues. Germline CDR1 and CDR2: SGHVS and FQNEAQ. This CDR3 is CASSPRRGLGYEQFF. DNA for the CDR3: TGTGCCAGCAGCCCCCGGCGGGGCTTGGGCTATGAGCAGTTCTTC.